The 30 T cell receptor beta chains reported below all come from one sample, sequenced in a study of T cell changes during pregnancy in multiple sclerosis. Clones were sequenced by immunoSEQ multiplex PCR, and TCRdb holds only the in-frame ones, with some missing. The repertoire has 77,000 or so clones, 90% to 95% of them found once; the top ten carry 0.65% to 0.75%. Sequencing was performed on peripheral blood, taken in the second trimester of pregnancy. The origin of the receptors is a female donor in good health, enrolled as a control in a pregnancy study.

This clone was counted once. The chain recombines TRBV5-1 with TRBJ1-6; D not resolved. V lost 5 bases to trimming and J lost 9 bases, with 24 bases between them. This CDR3 is 17 amino acids long. Germline V gene data show CDR1 as SGHRS and CDR2 as YFSETQ. CDR3 DNA: TGCGCCAGCAGTTCCCAGTCCTGGCGGGGATCAGGTTCACCCCTCCACTTT. Residues: CASSSQSWRGSGSPLHF.

This clone was found once. The rearrangement uses TRBV20-1 and TRBJ1-2; D unresolved. Trimming took off 6 bases at V and 6 bases at J, with 11 bases between the two ends. This CDR3 region has 11 residues. The V gene's germline CDR1 is DFQATT and CDR2 SNEGSKA (reference sequence). The CDR3 protein is CSAPWGDGYTF. In DNA form, the CDR3 reads TGCAGTGCCCCGTGGGGAGATGGCTACACCTTC.

This chain joins TRBV19 and TRBJ2-1; tentatively, D is TRBD2 (7 bases). Trimming pared 2 bases from V and 7 bases from J, leaving 15 bases between. The CDR3 is 15 residues long. Germline CDR1 is LNHDA and CDR2 is SQIVND (reference sequence). In DNA, the CDR3 is TGTGCCAGTAGTATAATCGGGGGGCGAGTTAATGAGCAGTTCTTC. As protein: CASSIIGGRVNEQFF.

The rearrangement links TRBV11-2 to TRBJ2-5, with a weak D call TRBD1 (5 bases). The germline V and J ends were trimmed by 6 bases and 10 bases, with 12 bases remaining between them. The CDR3 covers 11 residues. Germline V CDR1 and CDR2: SGHAT, FQNNGV. The CDR3 DNA sequence: TGTGCCAGCAGGGGGCCAAAAGGCCAGTACTTC. Its translation is CASRGPKGQYF.

This clone appeared once. This sequence joins TRBV30 and TRBJ2-5; either TRBD1 or TRBD2 may supply D (5 bases each). Judging by the DNA end, TRBJ2-7 fits better; the J call may be wrong. The germline V gene encodes CDR1 GTSNPN and CDR2 SVGIG (reference sequence). This CDR3 region has 14 residues. CDR3 in amino acids: CAWAQGLGAYEQYF. The CDR3 bases are TGTGCCTGGGCCCAGGGTTTGGGGGCCTACGAGCAGTACTTC.

This clone was seen a handful of times. This chain uses TRBV7-9 with TRBJ1-1; D is unclear. CDR3 length: 14 residues. Germline V lookup: CDR1 SEHNR, CDR2 FQNEAQ (reference sequence). Trimming removed 1 base at V and 0 bases at J, with 6 bases between. The CDR3 loop reads CASSLDRLNTEAFF. The CDR3 nucleotides read TGTGCCAGCAGCTTAGACAGATTGAACACTGAAGCTTTCTTT.

This clone has just one count. The V gene is TRBV11-2, the J gene TRBJ2-1; D unresolved. With 8 bases removed from V and 0 bases from J, the gap between germline ends came to 14 bases. The CDR3 has 15 amino acids. Germline values: CDR1 SGHAT, CDR2 FQNNGV. Here the CDR3 reads CASVLGSRSYNEQFF. CDR3 coding DNA: TGTGCCAGCGTCCTGGGCTCCCGCTCCTACAATGAGCAGTTCTTC. The full variable domain, rest sourced from reference TRBV11-2 and TRBJ2-1, is EAGVAQSPRYKIIEKRQSVAFWCNPISGHATLYWYQQILGQGPKLLIQFQNNGVVDDSQLPKDRFSAERLKGVDSTLKIQPAKLEDSAVYLCASVLGSRSYNEQFFGPGTRLTVL.

This clone was recorded a few times. This rearrangement joins TRBV27 to TRBJ2-7, with unresolved D. The CDR3 has 14 residues. V gave up 3 bases and J gave up 5 bases, with 14 bases separating them. The germline CDR1 and CDR2 sequences are MNHEY and SMNVEV (reference sequence). The CDR3 DNA follows: TGTGCCAGCAGTTTGGCCAGGCTAAGTCACGAGCAGTACTTC. This sequence encodes CASSLARLSHEQYF.

The rearrangement links TRBV7-2 to TRBJ2-6; unclear D gene. V was shortened by 3 bases and J by 0 bases, with 12 bases between the two germline ends. The CDR3 runs 17 residues. The germline V gene encodes CDR1 SGHTA and CDR2 FQGNSA. CDR3 coding DNA: TGTGCCAGCAGCTTTAGAGGTACGGGCTCTGGGGCCAACGTCCTGACTTTC. Its translation is CASSFRGTGSGANVLTF.

The chain is built from TRBV5-5 and TRBJ1-5; D gene ambiguous. The ends were cut back, 4 bases at V and 2 bases at J, with 4 bases in the middle. Germline lookup yields CDR1 SGHKS and CDR2 YYEKEE (reference sequence). The CDR3 sequence is 12 residues long. CDR3 loop: CASSLGNQPQHF. The CDR3 DNA follows: TGTGCCAGCAGCCTCGGCAATCAGCCCCAGCATTTT. Based on the CDR3 plus reference TRBV5-5 and TRBJ1-5, the full variable domain is DAGVTQSPTHLIKTRGQQVTLRCSPISGHKSVSWYQQVLGQGPQFIFQYYEKEERGRGNFPDRFSARQFPNYSSELNVNALLLGDSALYLCASSLGNQPQHFGDGTRLSIL.

The CDR3 is CSVEDDRNYGYTF. The CDR3 DNA sequence: TGCAGCGTTGAAGACGACAGAAACTATGGCTACACCTTC. The V gene is TRBV29-1, the J gene TRBJ1-2, with D possibly matching TRBD1 (5 bases). Trimming left V 0 bases short and J 2 bases short, with 7 bases between. The CDR3 runs 13 residues. The germline V gene encodes CDR1 SQVTM and CDR2 ANQGSEA. The complete variable domain, with remaining parts taken from reference TRBV29-1 and TRBJ1-2, reads SAVISQKPSRDICQRGTSLTIQCQVDSQVTMMFWYRQQPGQSLTLIATANQGSEATYESGFVIDKFPISRPNLTFSTLTVSNMSPEDSSIYLCSVEDDRNYGYTFGSGTRLTVV.

This sequence joins TRBV27 and TRBJ2-7; D ambiguous. Germline CDR1 reads MNHEY; CDR2 reads SMNVEV (reference sequence). The CDR3 is 12 amino acids. V lost 5 bases to trimming and J lost 0 bases, with 5 bases between them. The CDR3 spells CASSRSSYEQYF. In DNA form, the CDR3 reads TGTGCCAGCAGTCGGAGCTCCTACGAGCAGTACTTC.

The rearrangement uses TRBV6-6 and TRBJ2-5; D remains unclear. The CDR3 has 11 amino acids. Germline V gives CDR1 MNHNY, CDR2 SVGAGI (reference sequence). Trimming took 5 bases from V and 2 from J, leaving 3 bases between them. CDR3 bases: TGTGCCAGCAGTGTACAAGAGACCCAGTACTTC. Amino acids: CASSVQETQYF.

The V call is TRBV6-1, the J call TRBJ2-2, with 9 nucleotides matching TRBD2. Looked up from germline, CDR1 is MNHNS and CDR2 is SASEGT. Trimming removed 1 base from V and 6 bases from J; junction bases left unmatched: 3. CDR3 length equals 15 residues. The CDR3 coding sequence is TGTGCCAGCAGTGAAGGCGGGGGGGCCGCCGGGGAGCTGTTTTTT. It yields the protein CASSEGGGAAGELFF.

The chain couples TRBV7-9 to TRBJ2-7; 7 bases align to TRBD2. The germline V gene has CDR1 SEHNR and CDR2 FQNEAQ (reference sequence). J was trimmed by 0 bases and V by 11 bases; bases with no gene match: 4. This CDR3 comprises 12 residues. The CDR3, as DNA: TGTGCCTCAGCGGGGTCCTCCTACGAGCAGTACTTC. It translates to CASAGSSYEQYF.

The V gene is TRBV7-2, the J gene TRBJ1-2, with 9 bases lining up with TRBD1. Germline V lookup: CDR1 SGHTA, CDR2 FQGNSA. J lost 5 bases, V lost 5 bases, and 9 bases had no gene match. This CDR3 contains 15 residues. The CDR3: CASSLLLGQGYGYTF. The CDR3 DNA follows: TGTGCCAGCAGCCTACTGCTCGGACAGGGGTATGGCTACACCTTC.

The J gene is TRBJ2-7, the V gene TRBV7-3, with D possibly matching TRBD2 (6 bases). The CDR3 spans 13 residues. V shed 5 bases and J shed 6 bases, with 14 bases lying between them. Per the germline V gene, CDR1 is SGHTA and CDR2 is FQGTGA. The CDR3 here is CASSTGPGGEQYF. The CDR3 nucleotides read TGTGCCAGCAGCACCGGACCCGGGGGCGAGCAGTACTTC.

The chain uses TRBV9 and TRBJ2-4, with 11 bases lining up with TRBD1. Germline V gene data show CDR1 as SGDLS and CDR2 as YYNGEE. CDR3 length: 15 residues. V was clipped by 1 base and J by 8 bases; unmatched bases: 5. The CDR3 spells CASSVWDRGTDIQYF. The CDR3 DNA is TGTGCCAGCAGCGTATGGGACAGGGGGACCGACATTCAGTACTTC.

J is TRBJ1-2 and V is TRBV5-1; 9 bases line up with TRBD1. V lost 7 bases to trimming and J lost 4 bases; unmatched junction nucleotides: 14. The CDR3 length is 16 residues. Looked up from germline, CDR1 is SGHRS and CDR2 is YFSETQ. The CDR3 protein is CASRRDRDYNFYGYTF. CDR3 nucleotide sequence: TGCGCCAGCCGAAGGGACAGGGACTACAACTTCTATGGCTACACCTTC.

The chain combines TRBV2 with TRBJ1-1; 7 positions agree with TRBD1. The V gene end was trimmed by 8 bases and the J gene end by 10 bases; junction bases not matched to a gene: 10. The CDR3 covers 12 residues. From germline, CDR1 is SNHLY and CDR2 FYNNEI. CDR3 sequence reads: CASGYDREGAFF. In DNA, the CDR3 is TGTGCCAGCGGATACGACAGGGAAGGAGCTTTCTTT.

This rearrangement joins TRBV12-5 to TRBJ2-1, with 7 positions matching TRBD2. The CDR3 runs 17 residues. Trimming removed 0 bases from V and 7 bases from J; junction bases left unmatched: 12. Germline V gene data show CDR1 as LGHNT and CDR2 as FRNRAP. CDR3 in DNA: TGTGCTAGTGGTTTGGTACTTGAGGGGCGGGGGAGGAATGAGCAGTTCTTC. Translation gives CASGLVLEGRGRNEQFF.

This clone has a handful of counts. The chain has TRBV19 and TRBJ2-7; possible D gene TRBD2, 6 bases. Germline V gene data show CDR1 as LNHDA and CDR2 as SQIVND (reference sequence). The V end lost 7 bases, the J end lost 1 base, and 14 bases lay between the germline ends. This CDR3 has 14 residues. The CDR3 DNA is TGTGCCAGTAAGGAGGGAGGAGGATCCTACGAGCAGTACTTC. Translated, it gives CASKEGGGSYEQYF.

This rearrangement joins TRBV19 to TRBJ2-5; weak D call: TRBD1 (5 bases). Germline CDR1 and CDR2: LNHDA and SQIVND (reference sequence). The ends were cut back, 9 bases at V and 4 bases at J, with 15 bases in the middle. The CDR3 extends over 13 amino acids. CDR3 in DNA: TGTGCCAGCCAAATAACAGGTGTAGAGACCCAGTACTTC. Residues: CASQITGVETQYF.

The rearrangement joins TRBV7-2 to TRBJ2-7; TRBD1 agrees at 7 bases. The trim removed 5 bases at V and 5 bases at J, leaving 12 bases unmatched. Germline V lookup: CDR1 SGHTA, CDR2 FQGNSA. This CDR3 region has 15 residues. As DNA, the CDR3 is TGTGCCAGCAGCGCCTTAGGACAGGTCCTCAACGAGCAGTACTTC. Residues: CASSALGQVLNEQYF.

Worth noting for this clone: This CDR3 is also generated by other DNA sequences in the sample. The chain employs TRBV5-6 and TRBJ1-1; unclear D gene. The V end lost 5 bases, the J end lost 2 bases, and 4 bases lay between the germline ends. CDR3 size: 11 residues. Germline CDR1 is SGHDT and CDR2 is YYEEEE. The CDR3 DNA sequence: TGTGCCAGCAGTCTTAACACTGAAGCTTTCTTT. It encodes CASSLNTEAFF. Combining the CDR3 with reference TRBV5-6 and TRBJ1-1 gives the whole variable domain DAGVTQSPTHLIKTRGQQVTLRCSPKSGHDTVSWYQQALGQGPQFIFQYYEEEERQRGNFPDRFSGHQFPNYSSELNVNALLLGDSALYLCASSLNTEAFFGQGTRLTVV.

This chain joins TRBV7-2 and TRBJ2-2, with 9 nucleotides matching TRBD1. The CDR3 sequence is 16 residues long. After removal of 5 bases from V and 6 bases from J, the junction contained 10 bases not matched to a gene. Per germline, CDR1 SGHTA and CDR2 FQGNSA. CDR3 coding DNA: TGTGCCAGCAGCCTCCCGGGACAGGGTATCGCCGGGGAGCTGTTTTTT. It encodes CASSLPGQGIAGELFF.

The rearrangement links TRBV6-1 to TRBJ1-3; D not resolved. CDR1 and CDR2 from the germline V gene are MNHNS and SASEGT. V was shortened by 3 bases and J by 1 base, with 7 bases between the two germline ends. This CDR3 has 14 amino acids. CDR3 residues: CASSDSVSGNTIYF. Here the CDR3 DNA reads TGTGCCAGCAGTGACTCGGTGTCTGGAAACACCATATATTTT.

This chain uses TRBV5-1 with TRBJ2-5, with 9 bases that match TRBD2. Germline V lookup: CDR1 SGHRS, CDR2 YFSETQ. The V and J ends lost 2 bases and 0 bases, in that order; junction bases with no gene match: 5. This CDR3 contains 16 residues. CDR3 in amino acids: CASSLFSSGDQETQYF. In DNA, the CDR3 is TGCGCCAGCAGCTTATTTTCTAGCGGGGACCAAGAGACCCAGTACTTC.

The rearrangement uses TRBV6-1 and TRBJ1-5; 7 nucleotides match TRBD1. V lost 8 bases, J lost 7 bases, and 8 bases stayed unmatched. This CDR3 has 13 amino acids. Germline V gives CDR1 MNHNS, CDR2 SASEGT. CDR3 loop: CASSLTGPQPQHF. The CDR3 DNA follows: TGTGCCAGCTCATTGACAGGGCCGCAGCCCCAGCATTTT.

This chain uses TRBV12-5 with TRBJ2-2; the D gene is possibly TRBD1 (5 bases). Germline CDR1 and CDR2: LGHNT and FRNRAP. Trimming left V 6 bases short and J 11 bases short, with 13 bases between. The CDR3 consists of 12 residues. The CDR3 region is CASGPRGTELFF. CDR3 bases: TGTGCTAGTGGGCCTAGGGGAACCGAGCTGTTTTTT.